Below, 9 T cell receptor beta chains from the same sample are listed, as sequenced in a study of OX40 agonist ivuxolimab in advanced cancers. Libraries were prepared by immunoSEQ multiplex PCR; TCRdb keeps only in-frame clonotypes and omits some of them. The table lists about 99,000 clones, 90% to 95% of them singletons, with 0.25% to 0.35% in the top ten. This specimen was CD4+ or CD8+ T cells sorted from blood, taken in a trial of the OX40 agonist ivuxolimab. These receptors were collected from an adult with an advanced solid tumor such as melanoma, head and neck, liver or kidney cancer.

The gene calls are TRBV7-2 and TRBJ1-1, with a possible D match to TRBD1 (6 bases). CDR1 is SGHTA and CDR2 is FQGNSA in the germline V gene. The V end was cut by 1 base, the J end by 1 base, with 13 bases between. CDR3 length: 16 residues. CDR3 residues: CASSLVRGRGNTEAFF. In nucleotides, the CDR3 is TGTGCCAGCAGCTTAGTCCGTGGCAGGGGGAACACTGAAGCTTTCTTT.

The V and J genes are TRBV5-4 and TRBJ2-7; 7 bases line up with TRBD1. Losses at the gene ends were 5 bases for V and 5 bases for J; bases not matched to a gene: 10. Germline-derived CDR1 and CDR2 are SGHNT and YYREEE (reference sequence). This CDR3 has 14 residues. CDR3 coding DNA: TGTGCCAGCAGGCGAATGACAGGGTCCCACGAGCAGTACTTC. It translates to CASRRMTGSHEQYF.

The rearrangement joins TRBV11-3 to TRBJ2-2; D not resolved. Trimming cost V 4 bases and J 4 bases, with 16 bases left between them. The germline gives CDR1 SGHNT, CDR2 YENEEA. The CDR3 has 16 amino acids. The CDR3 DNA sequence: TGTGCCAGCAGCTCCTTATACAAAACTTTCACCGGGGAGCTGTTTTTT. Amino acid sequence: CASSSLYKTFTGELFF.

The CDR3 coding sequence is TGCGCCAGCAGCCAGGCTGGAAGGGGAGCAGATACGCAGTATTTT. This gives the protein CASSQAGRGADTQYF. The J gene is TRBJ2-3, the V gene TRBV4-3, with D tentatively TRBD1 or TRBD2 (5 bases each). V was cut by 3 bases and J by 4 bases, with 14 bases left in between. Germline V gene data show CDR1 as LGHNA and CDR2 as YSLEER. The CDR3 totals 15 residues.

The gene calls are TRBV27 and TRBJ1-2; the D is unclear. The CDR3 sequence is 13 residues long. V gave up 5 bases and J gave up 1 base, with 8 bases separating them. Germline V gene lookup returns CDR1 MNHEY and CDR2 SMNVEV (reference sequence). In DNA, the CDR3 is TGTGCCAGCAGTCCCCGGGGTAACTATGGCTACACCTTC. This translates into CASSPRGNYGYTF.

This clone was recorded only once. J is TRBJ2-1 and V is TRBV4-1, with 12 nucleotides matching TRBD2. Looked up from germline, CDR1 is MGHRA and CDR2 is YSYEKL. Losses at the gene ends were 1 base for V and 4 bases for J; bases not matched to a gene: 8. The length of the CDR3 is 18 residues. The CDR3 here is CASSQVLVLAGGYNEQFF. CDR3 DNA sequence: TGCGCCAGCAGCCAAGTATTGGTCCTAGCGGGAGGGTACAATGAGCAGTTCTTC.

This chain connects TRBV19 to TRBJ2-7; D might be TRBD1 or TRBD2, each matching 6 bases. Germline-derived CDR1 and CDR2 are LNHDA and SQIVND (reference sequence). CDR3 size: 15 residues. V was clipped by 5 bases and J by 5 bases, with 19 bases between them. CDR3 sequence (DNA): TGTGCCAGTAGTGCCCGGGGGCTACTAGGGAACGAGCAGTACTTC. Protein sequence: CASSARGLLGNEQYF.

The V and J genes are TRBV10-3 and TRBJ2-5; 9 nucleotides agree with TRBD2. The trim removed 2 bases at V and 4 bases at J, leaving 5 bases unmatched. Germline lookup yields CDR1 ENHRY and CDR2 SYGVKD. The CDR3 length is 15 residues. CDR3 loop: CAISERAGGGETQYF. In nucleotides, the CDR3 is TGTGCCATCAGTGAGAGGGCGGGAGGGGGAGAGACCCAGTACTTC.

The gene calls are TRBV27 and TRBJ2-4; 11 bases map to TRBD1. This CDR3 has 15 residues. CDR1 MNHEY and CDR2 SMNVEV come from the germline V gene (reference sequence). V gave up 3 bases and J gave up 7 bases; unmatched junction bases: 5. The CDR3 sequence: CASSFTGQGANIQYF. For the CDR3, the DNA is TGTGCCAGCAGTTTCACCGGACAGGGGGCGAACATTCAGTACTTC.